This TCR beta chain comes out of a study of blood T cell repertoires in COVID-19 (dated by TCRdb to about 2020). Regarding the study in general: Collaborator samples came from the United States, Italy and Spain and covered acute and convalescent phases of COVID-19. Where available, HLA class I and class II types were obtained from metadata supplied by the sample provider rather than from assay-based typing. Sample metadata almost always included a de-identified subject ID, COVID-19 status, age in years and sex. Samples were obtained from the ongoing ImmuneRACE study (first 160 participants) and from 950 to 1,500 subjects provided by 6 global collaborators. Subjects who had been exposed to COVID-19, were actively infected with it, or had recovered from it provided the deeply sampled blood TCRbeta repertoires that made up the dataset. The repertoires were released in a freely available public database intended as a resource for research on the immune response to SARS-CoV-2. The material from the prospective study consisted of cDNA or gDNA derived from T cells, B-cell-depleted T cells, or PBMCs.

The immunoSEQ Assay, a bias-controlled multiplex PCR, was used to amplify TCRbeta CDR3 regions from genomic DNA. The paper's processing steps were these. Within the assay, amplification of reference gene primers was used to estimate how many nucleated cells each sample contained. Sequence reads were collapsed and filtered to measure the absolute abundance of every unique TCRbeta CDR3 rearrangement. Productive Simpson clonality was computed per sample as the square root of Simpson's diversity index over productive rearrangements. TCRdb mirrors the immuneACCESS table, restricted to in-frame sequences. Some clones are absent from its copies; in checked studies, under half trace to an unresolved V gene, and the reason for the others is unknown. Clone size and V and J calls were adopted from that table, with D and trimming inferred from the DNA. A total of about 85,000 clones appear in this sample, around 88% of them only once. Of the sample, 5% to 5.5% falls within the top ten clones.

CDR1 LGHDT and CDR2 YNNKEL are derived from the germline V gene (reference sequence). V ends up 4 bases short and J 7 bases short, with an unmatched junction base count of 11. CDR3 length: 17 amino acids, cysteine to phenylalanine. Only the CDR3 part of the read is kept: 51 bases, read in frame from the first base. Collaborating institutions collected whole blood in K2EDTA tubes following their own protocols. For TCRbeta analysis, collaborators shipped samples as frozen whole blood, isolated PBMCs, or DNA extracted from either of those sample types. Concerning this clone: Its target antigen remains unknown. The record has no base qualities; no much larger clone is one base away.

Points the paper makes about the study in general: The quantity of clinical and demographic metadata differed by source and by participant and was supplied without curation.

The receptor chain draws on TRBV3-1 (or the pseudogene TRBV3-2) and TRBJ2-1; 12 middle bases align to TRBD2. Specimen: peripheral blood. This clonotype was sampled from a man aged 55 to 70 with acute or convalescent COVID-19. The CDR3 reads as follows: CASSPFPSGGVRNEQFF. The sequence in DNA is TGTGCCAGCAGCCCTTTCCCTAGCGGGGGGGTACGTAATGAGCAGTTCTTC.